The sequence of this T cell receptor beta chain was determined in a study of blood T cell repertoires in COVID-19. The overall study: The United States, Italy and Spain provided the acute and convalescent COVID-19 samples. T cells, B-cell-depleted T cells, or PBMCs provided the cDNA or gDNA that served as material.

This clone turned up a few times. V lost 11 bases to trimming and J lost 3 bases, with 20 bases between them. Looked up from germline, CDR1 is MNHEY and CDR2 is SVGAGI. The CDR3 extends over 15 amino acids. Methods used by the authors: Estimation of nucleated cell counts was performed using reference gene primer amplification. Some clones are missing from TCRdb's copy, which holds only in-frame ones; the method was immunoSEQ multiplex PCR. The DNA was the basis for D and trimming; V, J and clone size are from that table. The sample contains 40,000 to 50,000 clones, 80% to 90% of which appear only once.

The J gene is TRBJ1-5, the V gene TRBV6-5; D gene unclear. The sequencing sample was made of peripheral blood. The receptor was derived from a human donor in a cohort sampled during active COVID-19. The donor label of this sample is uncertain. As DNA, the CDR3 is TGTGCCGAGACCCGGAGGAGGATGCTCAATCAGCCCCAGCATTTT. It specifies CAETRRRMLNQPQHF.